This paragraph reports one T cell receptor beta chain. What it binds is unknown. The data were taken from a study of OX40 agonist ivuxolimab in advanced cancers. Looking at the study overall: At doses from 0.01 to 10 mg/kg, patients were given intravenous ivuxolimab every 2 weeks. Partial response was recorded in three patients: one hepatocellular carcinoma and two cutaneous melanoma cases. Study observations and caveats: On average, a greater number of expanded clones characterised CD8+ T cells relative to CD4+.

The table came from immunoSEQ multiplex PCR; TCRdb's copy has only in-frame clones and leaves some out. The table includes approximately 74,000 clones, 80% to 95% detected once. The origin of this receptor is an adult with an advanced solid tumor such as melanoma, head and neck, liver or kidney cancer. Here the sequenced sample was CD4+ or CD8+ T cells sorted from blood, taken in a trial of the OX40 agonist ivuxolimab.

CDR3: CASSWGGGGEDTQYF. The CDR3 nucleotides read TGTGCCAGCAGCTGGGGGGGAGGAGGAGAAGATACGCAGTATTTT. The V call is TRBV7-9, the J call TRBJ2-3, with 7 bases matching TRBD2. The germline CDR1 and CDR2 sequences are SEHNR and FQNEAQ (reference sequence). V dropped 4 bases and J dropped 5; count of bases not matched to a gene: 9. This CDR3 comprises 15 residues.